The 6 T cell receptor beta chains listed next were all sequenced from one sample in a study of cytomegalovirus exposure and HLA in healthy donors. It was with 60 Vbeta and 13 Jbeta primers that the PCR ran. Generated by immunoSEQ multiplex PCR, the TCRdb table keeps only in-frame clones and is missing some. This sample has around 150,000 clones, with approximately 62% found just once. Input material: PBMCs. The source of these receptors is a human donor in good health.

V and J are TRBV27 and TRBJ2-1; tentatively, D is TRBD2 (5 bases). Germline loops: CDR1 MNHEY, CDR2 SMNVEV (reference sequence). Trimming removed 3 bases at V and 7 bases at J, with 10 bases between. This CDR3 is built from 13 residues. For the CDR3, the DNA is TGTGCCAGCAGTTTCCTGGAGCGGAATGAGCAGTTCTTC. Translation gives CASSFLERNEQFF.

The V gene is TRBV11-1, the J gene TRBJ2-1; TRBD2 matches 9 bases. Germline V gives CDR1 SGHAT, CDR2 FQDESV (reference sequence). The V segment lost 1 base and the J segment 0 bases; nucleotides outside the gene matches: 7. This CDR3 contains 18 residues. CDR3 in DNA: TGTGCCAGCAGCTTAGGACCGGGAGCGGGAGGCTCCTACAATGAGCAGTTCTTC. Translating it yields CASSLGPGAGGSYNEQFF. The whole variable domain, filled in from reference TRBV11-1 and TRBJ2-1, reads EAEVAQSPRYKITEKSQAVAFWCDPISGHATLYWYRQILGQGPELLVQFQDESVVDDSQLPKDRFSAERLKGVDSTLKIQPAELGDSAMYLCASSLGPGAGGSYNEQFFGPGTRLTVL.

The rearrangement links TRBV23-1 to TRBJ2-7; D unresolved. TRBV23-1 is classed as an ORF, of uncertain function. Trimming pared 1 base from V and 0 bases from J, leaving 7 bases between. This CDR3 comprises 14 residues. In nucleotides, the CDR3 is TGCGCCAGCAGTCAATTAGAGTTCTCCTACGAGCAGTACTTC. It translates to CASSQLEFSYEQYF.

As DNA, the CDR3 is TGCGCCAGCAGCCGCGGCGGGAGCTACAATGAGCAGTTCTTC. Its translation: CASSRGGSYNEQFF. The chain combines TRBV4-1 with TRBJ2-1, with TRBD2 identical over 7 bases. This CDR3 is built from 14 residues. Trimming took 4 bases from V and 3 from J; bases not matched to a gene: 3. Per germline, CDR1 MGHRA and CDR2 YSYEKL.

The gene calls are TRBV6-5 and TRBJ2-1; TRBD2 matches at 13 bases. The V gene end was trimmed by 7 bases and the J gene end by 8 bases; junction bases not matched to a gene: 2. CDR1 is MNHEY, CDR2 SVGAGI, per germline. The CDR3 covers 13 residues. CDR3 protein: CASNGLAGDEQFF. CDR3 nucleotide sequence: TGTGCCAGCAATGGACTAGCGGGGGATGAGCAGTTCTTC.

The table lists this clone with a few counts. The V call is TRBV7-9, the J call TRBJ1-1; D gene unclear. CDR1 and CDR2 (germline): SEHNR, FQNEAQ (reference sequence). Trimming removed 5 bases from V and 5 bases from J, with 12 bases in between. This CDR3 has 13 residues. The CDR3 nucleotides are TGTGCCAGCAGCACACAGCGGTTGACTGAAGCTTTCTTT. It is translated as CASSTQRLTEAFF.